This T cell receptor beta chain stems from a study of blood T cell repertoires in COVID-19. Study overall: Material from acute and convalescent COVID-19 was sourced from the United States, Italy and Spain. PBMCs, B-cell-depleted T cells, or T cells provided the cDNA or gDNA that made up the material.

Per the original methods: Quantification of nucleated cells was approximated via reference gene primer amplification. Using immunoSEQ multiplex PCR, the repertoire was profiled, and TCRdb retains in-frame clones only, with some absent. V, J and clone size reflect that table, while D and trimming were determined from the DNA. The data hold roughly 250,000 clones, with approximately 90% observed a single time. This sequence originates from a woman aged 40 to 50 with acute or convalescent COVID-19. Sequenced material: peripheral blood.

The CDR3 coding sequence is TGTGCCAGCAGCCAAGATCTCCCCCAGAACTCTGGAAACACCATATATTTT. Translated: CASSQDLPQNSGNTIYF. This sequence joins TRBV14 and TRBJ1-3; D is unclear. From germline, CDR1 is SGHDN and CDR2 FVKESK. The CDR3 loop spans 17 amino acids. V lost 0 bases and J 0 bases, leaving 12 bases between the germline ends. The full variable domain, completed using reference TRBV14 and TRBJ1-3, is EAGVTQFPSHSVIEKGQTVTLRCDPISGHDNLYWYRRVMGKEIKFLLHFVKESKQDESGMPNNRFLAERTGGTYSTLKVQPAELEDSGVYFCASSQDLPQNSGNTIYFGEGSWLTVV.